This TCR beta chain was obtained from a study of shared clonotypes between healthy human individuals. Sequencing was performed with immunoSEQ multiplex PCR; in TCRdb, only in-frame clones are kept and a portion is missing. The sample lists some 2.4 million clones; 80% to 95% were seen once. The CDR3 covers 16 residues. In germline, CDR1 is SGDLS, CDR2 YYNGEE. J gave up 5 bases and V 2 bases, and 9 bases lay outside the gene matches. The count of this clone is one. The sequenced material came from naive CD4+ T cells from PBMCs. Stated subset: CD45RA+ positively selected. The TCR was taken from a man aged 18 to 29 in good health. Some clones in this sample may be carry-over from other donors' samples. The chain uses TRBV9 and TRBJ2-3, with 9 bases that match TRBD2. The CDR3 loop reads CASSVNLAGVGDTQYF. CDR3 bases: TGTGCCAGCAGCGTGAACTTAGCGGGAGTGGGAGATACGCAGTATTTT.